Presented here are 9 T cell receptor beta chains from one specimen sequenced in a study of vaccination and CD4 T cells after COVID-19. As for treatment: approximately 10-day PBMC culture with coronavirus spike peptide pools or control peptides (ViraFEST assay). What these receptors recognize is not known. The Oncomine TCR Beta short-read assay was applied to DNA of cultured CD4+ T cells. From the PCR reads, TCRdb called clonotypes with MiXCR, one entry per CDR3 protein. Here the sample spans approximately 9,900 distinct CDR3 sequences, about half being singletons. Specimen: CD4+ T cells from blood, cultured in vitro. The source of these receptors is a human donor who had recovered from COVID-19.

This clonotype was detected a few times. The CDR3 loop is CASSDERGDYGELFF. CDR3 bases: TGTGCCAGCAGTGATGAGCGGGGGGATTACGGGGAGCTGTTTTTT. The chain carries TRBV2 and TRBJ2-2; 9 nucleotides align to TRBD2. V lost 3 bases and J lost 7; bases outside the gene matches: 6. Germline V lookup: CDR1 SNHLY, CDR2 FYNNEI. The CDR3 spans 15 residues. Looking up the rest from reference TRBV2 and TRBJ2-2 gives the full variable domain: EPEVTQTPSHQVTQMGQEVILRCVPISNHLYFYWYRQILGQKVEFLVSFYNNEISEKSEIFDDQFSVERPDGSNFTLKIRSTKLEDSAMYFCASSDERGDYGELFFGEGSRLTVL.

V is TRBV20-1 and J is TRBJ1-5; D is uncertain. This CDR3 has 16 amino acids. CDR1 and CDR2 from the germline V gene are DFQATT and SNEGSKA (reference sequence). The V end lost 0 bases, the J end lost 3 bases, and 15 bases lay between the germline ends. CDR3 region: CSARDSGTRYNQPQHF. CDR3 DNA: TGCAGTGCTAGAGATAGCGGCACGCGTTACAATCAGCCCCAGCATTTT.

This clonotype was seen only a few times. J is TRBJ1-6 and V is TRBV6-1, with TRBD1 matching 7 bases. CDR3 length: 17 residues. Germline CDR1 is MNHNS and CDR2 is SASEGT. V was clipped by 6 bases and J by 10 bases; unmatched bases: 18. CDR3 region: CASSRDRVHSLGSPLHF. For the CDR3, the DNA is TGTGCCAGCAGCCGAGACAGGGTTCATTCACTAGGGTCACCCCTCCACTTT.

This clonotype was seen more than once but under ten times. The CDR3 reads CASTYRVGNQPQHF. The CDR3 nucleotides read TGTGCCAGCACCTATAGGGTCGGCAATCAGCCCCAGCATTTT. V gene TRBV7-2 combines with J gene TRBJ1-5; D not certain. Germline V gives CDR1 SGHTA, CDR2 FQGNSA. The CDR3 sequence is 14 residues long. V lost 7 bases to trimming and J lost 2 bases, with 12 bases between them.

The rearrangement uses TRBV12-3 or TRBV12-4 and TRBJ2-7, with D perhaps TRBD1 (6 bases). V shed 1 base and J shed 4 bases, with 11 bases lying between them. The CDR3 is 14 residues long. Written as DNA, the CDR3 is TGTGCCAGCAGTTTAGGGCAGGGGATATACGAGCAGTACTTC. As protein: CASSLGQGIYEQYF.

The rearrangement uses TRBV11-3 and TRBJ2-5; D could derive from TRBD1 or TRBD2 (7 bases each). Trimming took 1 base from V and 7 from J, leaving 16 bases between them. The germline V gene encodes CDR1 SGHNT and CDR2 YENEEA. The CDR3 covers 15 residues. CDR3 coding DNA: TGTGCCAGCAGCTTAGGGGCAGGGGGGGAGCGGACCCAGTACTTC. Translating it yields CASSLGAGGERTQYF. The whole variable domain, remainder taken from reference TRBV11-3 and TRBJ2-5, is EAGVVQSPRYKIIEKKQPVAFWCNPISGHNTLYWYLQNLGQGPELLIRYENEEAVDDSQLPKDRFSAERLKGVDSTLKIQPAELGDSAVYLCASSLGAGGERTQYFGPGTRLLVL.

This chain joins TRBV19 and TRBJ1-2, with TRBD1 matching 7 bases. This CDR3 is built from 13 residues. Germline CDR1 LNHDA, CDR2 SQIVND (reference sequence). J gave up 8 bases and V 5 bases, and 8 bases lay outside the gene matches. CDR3 sequence: CASSFDRVGGYTF. CDR3 DNA: TGTGCCAGTAGTTTTGACAGGGTCGGGGGCTACACCTTC.

The chain carries TRBV6-2 or TRBV6-3 and TRBJ2-7; unclear D gene. The germline CDR1 and CDR2 sequences are MNHEY and SVGEGT. Trimming took off 5 bases at V and 6 bases at J, with 11 bases between the two ends. The CDR3 totals 12 residues. The CDR3 DNA reads TGTGCCAGCAGTCCCGTAGTAGCCGAGCAGTACTTC. It yields the protein CASSPVVAEQYF.

V and J are TRBV6-1 and TRBJ2-7; D gene unclear. The CDR3 spans 13 residues. Deletions cut 1 base from V and 0 bases from J, with 4 bases between. Germline V CDR1 and CDR2: MNHNS, SASEGT. CDR3 in DNA: TGTGCCAGCAGTGAAGTTGGCTCCTACGAGCAGTACTTC. Translating gives CASSEVGSYEQYF.